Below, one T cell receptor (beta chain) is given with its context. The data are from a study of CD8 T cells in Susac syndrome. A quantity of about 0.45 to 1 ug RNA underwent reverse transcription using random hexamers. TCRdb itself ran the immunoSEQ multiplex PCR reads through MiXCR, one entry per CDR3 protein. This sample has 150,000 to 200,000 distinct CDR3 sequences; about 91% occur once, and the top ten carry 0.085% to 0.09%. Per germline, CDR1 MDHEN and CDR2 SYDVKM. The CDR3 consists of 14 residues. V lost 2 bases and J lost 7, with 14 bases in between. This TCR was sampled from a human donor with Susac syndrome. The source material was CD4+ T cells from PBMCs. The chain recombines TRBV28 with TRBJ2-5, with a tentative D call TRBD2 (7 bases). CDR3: CASSLVVGGGTQYF. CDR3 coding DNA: TGTGCCAGCAGTTTAGTAGTAGGGGGGGGGACCCAGTACTTC. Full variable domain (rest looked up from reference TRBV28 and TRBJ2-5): DVKVTQSSRYLVKRTGEKVFLECVQDMDHENMFWYRQDPGLGLRLIYFSYDVKMKEKGDIPEGYSVSREKKERFSLILESASTNQTSMYLCASSLVVGGGTQYFGPGTRLLVL.